A single sample gave rise to the 32 T cell receptor beta chains below, sequenced in a study of OX40 agonist ivuxolimab in advanced cancers. The method was immunoSEQ multiplex PCR; TCRdb's version includes in-frame clones alone and lacks a portion of them. The sample has under 80,000 clones; about 93% are singletons. The material sequenced was CD4+ or CD8+ T cells sorted from blood, taken in a trial of the OX40 agonist ivuxolimab. The receptors were sampled from an adult with an advanced solid tumor such as melanoma, head and neck, liver or kidney cancer.

This clone is a singleton in its sample. The chain carries TRBV5-1 and TRBJ2-1; 10 bases are a match to TRBD2. CDR1 is SGHRS, CDR2 YFSETQ, per germline. V was pared by 6 bases and J by 7 bases, with 10 bases of the junction left unmatched. The CDR3 length is 15 residues. The CDR3 is CASNRAGGPGNEQFF. The CDR3, as DNA: TGCGCCAGCAATCGAGCGGGGGGGCCTGGAAATGAGCAGTTCTTC.

This chain uses TRBV15 with TRBJ2-1; 7 bases align to TRBD1. The V segment lost 8 bases and the J segment 7 bases; nucleotides outside the gene matches: 5. Germline-derived CDR1 and CDR2 are LNHNV and YYDKDF (reference sequence). The CDR3 consists of 12 residues. The CDR3 DNA is TGTGCCACCCGACAGGGAGTGAATGAGCAGTTCTTC. Its translation: CATRQGVNEQFF.

With respect to this clone: At one of its ends the junction is not consistent with the germline gene, which may arise from a read error. The V and J genes are TRBV27 and TRBJ1-6, with TRBD1 matching 7 bases. The CDR3 consists of 16 residues. Germline values: CDR1 MNHEY, CDR2 SMNVEV (reference sequence). In nucleotides, the CDR3 is TGTGCCAGCAGCTTATTTACAGGGGCGGTTAATTCACCCCTCCACTTT. Translated: CASSLFTGAVNSPLHF.

As DNA, the CDR3 is TGTGCCAGCAGCGCCTCGGGACACGGCTACAATGAGCAGTTCTTC. Amino acid sequence: CASSASGHGYNEQFF. V and J are TRBV9 and TRBJ2-1; possibly TRBD1 for D (6 bases). The CDR3 is 15 amino acids. Looked up from germline, CDR1 is SGDLS and CDR2 is YYNGEE. V was pared by 3 bases and J by 3 bases, with 13 bases between.

The chain is built from TRBV27 and TRBJ2-5; D is unclear. Germline values: CDR1 MNHEY, CDR2 SMNVEV (reference sequence). Trimming left V 10 bases short and J 0 bases short, with 12 bases between. The CDR3 contains 13 residues. The CDR3 is CATRYSYQETQYF. The CDR3 bases are TGTGCCACAAGATACAGCTACCAAGAGACCCAGTACTTC.

This clone appeared once. The V call is TRBV25-1, the J call TRBJ2-2, with D hard to call. The V end was cut by 5 bases, the J end by 1 base, with 5 bases between. The germline gives CDR1 MGHDK, CDR2 SYGVNS. CDR3 size: 13 residues. CDR3 coding DNA: TGTGCCAGCAGTATACAGAACACCGGGGAGCTGTTTTTT. This encodes CASSIQNTGELFF.

The chain couples TRBV27 to TRBJ1-1; D is uncertain. Between the trimmed V and J ends, which lost 5 bases and 6 bases, there was a span of 10 bases. The CDR3 runs to 12 residues. The germline V gene encodes CDR1 MNHEY and CDR2 SMNVEV (reference sequence). The CDR3 DNA follows: TGTGCCAGCAGTCCAACTCGGGCTGAAGCTTTCTTT. Translated, it gives CASSPTRAEAFF.

The chain joins TRBV28 to TRBJ1-6, with 9 bases lining up with TRBD1. Trimming removed 6 bases from V and 9 bases from J; junction bases left unmatched: 6. Germline V gene data show CDR1 as MDHEN and CDR2 as SYDVKM. The CDR3 runs to 14 residues. The CDR3 nucleotides read TGTGCCAGCAGCCTGGGACAGGGCACTTCACCCCTCCACTTT. It translates to CASSLGQGTSPLHF.

The CDR3 loop is CASSQVWGRGTDTQYF. CDR3 sequence (DNA): TGCGCCAGCAGCCAAGTTTGGGGGCGGGGGACAGATACGCAGTATTTT. V usage is TRBV4-3 and J usage is TRBJ2-3, with D possibly matching TRBD2 (7 bases). Deletions cut 1 base from V and 3 bases from J, with 14 bases between. The CDR3 contains 16 residues. CDR1 LGHNA and CDR2 YSLEER come from the germline V gene.

The chain combines TRBV27 with TRBJ1-1, with 8 bases that match TRBD1. This CDR3 is built from 15 residues. Germline V gene lookup returns CDR1 MNHEY and CDR2 SMNVEV (reference sequence). J gave up 1 base and V 6 bases, and 7 bases lay outside the gene matches. Written as DNA, the CDR3 is TGTGCCAGCAGGGGAATTGGGACAGGGAACACTGAAGCTTTCTTT. Its translation is CASRGIGTGNTEAFF.

V usage is TRBV19 and J usage is TRBJ2-7; a possible D gene is TRBD2 (6 bases). Trimming cost V 9 bases and J 1 base, with 16 bases left between them. The CDR3 has 14 residues. Germline V gene lookup returns CDR1 LNHDA and CDR2 SQIVND (reference sequence). CDR3 sequence: CASAWDSVSYEQYF. The CDR3 DNA is TGTGCCAGCGCATGGGACTCAGTGTCCTACGAGCAGTACTTC.

V and J are TRBV29-1 and TRBJ2-7, with D perhaps matching TRBD2 (6 bases). There are 13 residues in the CDR3. The V gene lost 8 bases and the J gene lost 1 base, with 15 bases spanning the gap. Per the germline V gene, CDR1 is SQVTM and CDR2 is ANQGSEA. CDR3 DNA sequence: TGCAGCTTCCGGGCGGGACTTTCCTACGAGCAGTACTTC. It encodes CSFRAGLSYEQYF.

This chain uses TRBV23-1 with TRBJ1-6; unclear D gene. TRBV23-1 is noted as an ORF with a role that remains uncertain. The CDR3 spans 16 residues. V lost 4 bases, J lost 4 bases, and 14 bases lay in between. The CDR3 nucleotides are TGCGCCAGCAGTCCTCCCTCGCCAGGTTATAATTCACCCCTCCACTTT. Residues: CASSPPSPGYNSPLHF.

V and J are TRBV29-1 and TRBJ1-5; 9 bases line up with TRBD1. Germline V lookup: CDR1 SQVTM, CDR2 ANQGSEA. The trim removed 6 bases at V and 5 bases at J, leaving 5 bases unmatched. This CDR3 has 13 amino acids. This CDR3 reads CSVWTGEDQPQHF. DNA for the CDR3: TGCAGCGTGTGGACAGGGGAAGATCAGCCCCAGCATTTT. Full variable domain (missing parts from reference TRBV29-1 and TRBJ1-5): SAVISQKPSRDICQRGTSLTIQCQVDSQVTMMFWYRQQPGQSLTLIATANQGSEATYESGFVIDKFPISRPNLTFSTLTVSNMSPEDSSIYLCSVWTGEDQPQHFGDGTRLSIL.

This rearrangement joins TRBV11-3 to TRBJ2-3; D is unclear. The CDR3 runs 13 residues. V lost 1 base and J lost 5, with 7 bases in between. Germline V CDR1 and CDR2: SGHNT, YENEEA. CDR3 nucleotide sequence: TGTGCCAGCAGCTTAGGTCCGGGAGATACGCAGTATTTT. It encodes CASSLGPGDTQYF.

J is TRBJ2-7 and V is TRBV7-2; 8 bases agree with TRBD1. This CDR3 contains 14 residues. From germline, CDR1 is SGHTA and CDR2 FQGNSA. The ends lost 4 bases at V and 3 bases at J; junction bases unmatched: 5. The CDR3 loop is CASSSTGVNYEQYF. The CDR3, as DNA: TGTGCCAGCAGCTCGACAGGGGTCAACTACGAGCAGTACTTC.

The chain uses TRBV10-3 and TRBJ1-1, with 9 positions matching TRBD1. CDR1 is ENHRY, CDR2 SYGVKD, per germline. The CDR3 contains 14 residues. Trimming removed 8 bases from V and 3 bases from J; junction bases left unmatched: 7. The CDR3 is CAIGRDRADTEAFF. For the CDR3, the DNA is TGTGCCATCGGCCGGGACAGGGCGGACACTGAAGCTTTCTTT.

This clone came up once. CDR3 nucleotide sequence: TGTGCCAGCAGTTACAAGGAGCGACCCTACGAGCAGTACTTC. This gives the protein CASSYKERPYEQYF. The chain has TRBV5-5 and TRBJ2-7; D uncertain. CDR1 is SGHKS and CDR2 is YYEKEE in the germline V gene (reference sequence). The germline V and J ends were trimmed by 5 bases and 2 bases, with 14 bases remaining between them. CDR3 length equals 14 residues.

This clone has only a few counts. V gene TRBV2 combines with J gene TRBJ2-3; possibly TRBD2 for D (5 bases). Germline CDR1 and CDR2: SNHLY and FYNNEI. V lost 4 bases to trimming and J lost 4 bases, with 9 bases between them. The CDR3 extends over 13 amino acids. CDR3 amino acids: CASSVWTPDTQYF. CDR3 bases: TGTGCCAGCAGTGTTTGGACTCCAGATACGCAGTATTTT.

This clone was seen more than once but under ten times. The chain joins TRBV18 to TRBJ1-1, with D uncertain. In germline, CDR1 is KGHSH, CDR2 LQKENI. V dropped 2 bases and J dropped 8 bases, with 6 bases sitting between them. CDR3 length: 11 amino acids. The CDR3 nucleotides read TGTGCCAGCTCACCAGGGAGGGAAGCTTTCTTT. It encodes CASSPGREAFF.

This clone was detected a few times. J is TRBJ2-7 and V is TRBV19; the D gene is possibly TRBD2 (5 bases). V was trimmed by 3 bases and J by 7 bases, leaving 10 bases between them. Germline-derived CDR1 and CDR2 are LNHDA and SQIVND (reference sequence). The CDR3 is 12 residues long. CDR3 loop: CASSMRAEEQYF. CDR3 nucleotides: TGTGCCAGTAGTATGCGGGCGGAAGAGCAGTACTTC.

The chain is built from TRBV5-6 and TRBJ2-7; 7 bases are a match to TRBD1. The J segment lost 2 bases and the V segment lost 0 bases, leaving 14 bases of the junction unmatched. Germline V gives CDR1 SGHDT, CDR2 YYEEEE. The length of the CDR3 is 18 residues. The CDR3 nucleotides are TGTGCCAGCAGCTTGGTAGGGGGCTCCACTCAAGACCCCTACGAGCAGTACTTC. This sequence encodes CASSLVGGSTQDPYEQYF.

The genes are TRBV27 and TRBJ2-1; 13 bases map to TRBD2. Germline CDR1 is MNHEY and CDR2 is SMNVEV (reference sequence). After removal of 7 bases from V and 9 bases from J, the junction contained 6 bases not matched to a gene. This CDR3 is 14 amino acids long. The CDR3 reads CASKLAGGRGEQFF. DNA of the CDR3: TGTGCCAGCAAACTAGCGGGAGGGAGGGGTGAGCAGTTCTTC.

This clone is medium-sized (0.01 to 0.1%). V and J are TRBV15 and TRBJ2-7, with 8 bases fitting TRBD1. This CDR3 comprises 14 residues. V shed 8 bases, J shed 5 bases, and the junction held 11 bases outside the gene matches. Germline lookup yields CDR1 LNHNV and CDR2 YYDKDF (reference sequence). The CDR3 region has the DNA TGTGCCACCCGAGAGGCAGGGGGCTTCAACGAGCAGTACTTC. This codes for CATREAGGFNEQYF.

The chain uses TRBV27 and TRBJ2-7, with D perhaps TRBD2 (6 bases). V was clipped by 5 bases and J by 3 bases, with 11 bases between them. CDR3 size: 13 residues. From germline, CDR1 is MNHEY and CDR2 SMNVEV (reference sequence). In nucleotides, the CDR3 is TGTGCCAGCAGTCCGACTAGATACTACGAGCAGTACTTC. This codes for CASSPTRYYEQYF.

The rearrangement links TRBV30 to TRBJ1-3; D uncertain. With 8 bases removed from V and 1 base from J, the gap between germline ends came to 9 bases. The CDR3 consists of 12 residues. Looked up from germline, CDR1 is GTSNPN and CDR2 is SVGIG (reference sequence). Here the CDR3 reads CAHKDSGNTIYF. DNA of the CDR3: TGTGCCCATAAGGATTCTGGAAACACCATATATTTT.

The chain links TRBV27 to TRBJ1-6; D is perhaps TRBD1 (6 bases). Germline V CDR1 and CDR2: MNHEY, SMNVEV (reference sequence). CDR3 length equals 19 residues. V was trimmed by 4 bases and J by 0 bases, leaving 19 bases between them. CDR3 DNA sequence: TGTGCCAGCAGTTGGGGGGGACATACTCAGTTCTCCTATAATTCACCCCTCCACTTT. Amino acid sequence: CASSWGGHTQFSYNSPLHF.

This clone was detected only once. CDR3 nucleotides: TGTGCCAGCAGCGCTTCAGGATCCCGTGGAGGCTACACCTTC. Its translation is CASSASGSRGGYTF. This chain connects TRBV9 to TRBJ1-2; no definite D call. The CDR3 covers 14 residues. V gave up 3 bases and J gave up 8 bases, with 17 bases separating them. From germline, CDR1 is SGDLS and CDR2 YYNGEE. Full variable domain (missing parts from reference TRBV9 and TRBJ1-2): DSGVTQTPKHLITATGQRVTLRCSPRSGDLSVYWYQQSLDQGLQFLIQYYNGEERAKGNILERFSAQQFPDLHSELNLSSLELGDSALYFCASSASGSRGGYTFGSGTRLTVV.

The chain recombines TRBV7-8 with TRBJ2-3, with a tentative D call TRBD1 (6 bases). Germline V lookup: CDR1 SGHVS, CDR2 FQNEAQ. The CDR3 loop spans 15 amino acids. Trimming left V 5 bases short and J 1 base short, with 13 bases between. This CDR3 reads CASSPFNRGTDTQYF. The CDR3, as DNA: TGTGCCAGCAGCCCCTTTAACAGGGGCACAGATACGCAGTATTTT. The entire variable domain, with the rest obtained from reference TRBV7-8 and TRBJ2-3, is as follows: GAGVSQSPRYKVAKRGQDVALRCDPISGHVSLFWYQQALGQGPEFLTYFQNEAQLDKSGLPSDRFFAERPEGSVSTLKIQRTQQEDSAVYLCASSPFNRGTDTQYFGPGTRLTVL.

The chain has TRBV4-1 and TRBJ2-4; possible D gene TRBD2, 7 bases. The CDR3 covers 14 residues. Germline values: CDR1 MGHRA, CDR2 YSYEKL. The V end lost 1 base, the J end lost 14 bases, and 18 bases lay between the germline ends. CDR3 nucleotide sequence: TGCGCCAGCAGCCAAGGAGAGGGGGGGGCCAGAAAGTACTTC. The encoded protein is CASSQGEGGARKYF.

The chain carries TRBV5-6 and TRBJ2-7, with 10 nucleotides matching TRBD2. The CDR3 covers 12 residues. Looked up from germline, CDR1 is SGHDT and CDR2 is YYEEEE. With V trimmed by 7 bases and J by 5 bases, 3 bases remained unmatched. The CDR3 here is CASSTSGNEQYF. The CDR3 region has the DNA TGTGCCAGCTCTACTAGCGGGAACGAGCAGTACTTC.

The chain has TRBV19 and TRBJ1-2; 7 bases fit TRBD1. The CDR3 loop spans 12 amino acids. CDR1 is LNHDA, CDR2 SQIVND, per germline (reference sequence). V lost 3 bases to trimming and J lost 5 bases; unmatched junction nucleotides: 0. The CDR3 sequence is CASSIRGYGYTF. The DNA of the CDR3 is TGTGCCAGTAGTATCAGGGGGTATGGCTACACCTTC.